This TCR beta chain appears in the sequencing data of a study of blood T cell repertoires in COVID-19. Turning to the study itself: The United States, Italy and Spain supplied acute and convalescent COVID-19 samples. T cells, B-cell-depleted T cells, or PBMCs supplied cDNA or gDNA.

In the authors' methods: Reference gene primer amplification gave nucleated cell count estimates. TCRdb's copy holds only in-frame clones and misses some; the assay was immunoSEQ multiplex PCR. The D gene and trimming were derived from the DNA, and the V and J assignments and clone size from that table. The table lists approximately 210,000 clones, 84% of them singletons, with roughly 7.6% in the top ten. This CDR3 is built from 13 residues. Germline values: CDR1 LNHDA, CDR2 SQIVND (reference sequence). With 7 bases clipped from V and 9 bases from J, the junction kept 8 bases outside the gene matches.

The chain employs TRBV19 and TRBJ2-1; 8 nucleotides match TRBD1. The TCR comes from a woman aged 45-65 years with active or convalescent COVID-19. The specimen was peripheral blood. The CDR3 DNA is TGTGCCAGTACGGGCAGGGGGCCTTCTGAGCAGTTCTTC. Translated: CASTGRGPSEQFF. Full variable domain (outside the CDR3, taken from reference TRBV19 and TRBJ2-1): DGGITQSPKYLFRKEGQNVTLSCEQNLNHDAMYWYRQDPGQGLRLIYYSQIVNDFQKGDIAEGYSVSREKKESFPLTVTSAQKNPTAFYLCASTGRGPSEQFFGPGTRLTVL.